The 3 T cell receptor beta chains below all came from one sample that was sequenced in a study of response to subunit inactivated influenza vaccine. TCRdb used MiXCR to reprocess the RT-PCR reads, holding one entry per CDR3 protein. The data hold 450,000 to 700,000 distinct CDR3 sequences, with 14% observed a single time. Sequenced here: PBMCs from blood, sampled approximately 12 days after vaccination. These receptors were obtained from a man aged 50-59 years who received an inactivated influenza vaccine.

This clonotype was recorded a few times. This chain links TRBV29-1 with TRBJ2-7; 7 bases align to TRBD1. CDR1 is SQVTM, CDR2 ANQGSEA, per germline. With V trimmed by 4 bases and J by 0 bases, 9 bases remained unmatched. The CDR3 has 15 amino acids. In nucleotides, the CDR3 is TGCAGCGTTGCGGTGGGGACAGTCCCCTCCTACGAGCAGTACTTC. Amino acids: CSVAVGTVPSYEQYF.

This clonotype appeared a few times. The chain couples TRBV5-1 to TRBJ1-2; perhaps TRBD1 as D (5 bases). Trimming shortened V by 3 bases and J by 0 bases, and 6 bases separated the two germline ends. There are 13 residues in the CDR3. Per the germline V gene, CDR1 is SGHRS and CDR2 is YFSETQ. The CDR3: CASSSDTNYGYTF. As DNA, the CDR3 is TGCGCCAGCAGCTCGGACACTAACTATGGCTACACCTTC.

The V gene is TRBV4-2, the J gene TRBJ2-1, with 12 bases matching TRBD2. The germline V gene encodes CDR1 LGHNA and CDR2 YNFKEQ. The CDR3 has 18 amino acids. The J segment lost 7 bases and the V segment lost 1 base, leaving 11 bases of the junction unmatched. This CDR3 is CASSQGGSSGGAWNEQFF. The CDR3, as DNA: TGTGCCAGCAGCCAAGGGGGGTCTAGCGGGGGGGCCTGGAATGAGCAGTTCTTC.